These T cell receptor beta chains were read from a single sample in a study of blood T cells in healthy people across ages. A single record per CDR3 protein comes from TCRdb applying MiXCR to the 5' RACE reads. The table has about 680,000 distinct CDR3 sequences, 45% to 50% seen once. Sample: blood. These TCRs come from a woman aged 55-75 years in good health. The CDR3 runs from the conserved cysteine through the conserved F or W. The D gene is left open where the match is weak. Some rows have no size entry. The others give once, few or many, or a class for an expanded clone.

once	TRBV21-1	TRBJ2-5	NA	TGTGCCAGCAGCGGGGGTAGACAGGGGGCGTCGGATGAGACCCAGTACTTC	CASSGGRQGASDETQYF
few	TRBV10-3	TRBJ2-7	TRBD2	TGTGCCATCAGTGAGCTAGCGGGAGGCAATGAGCAGTACTTC	CAISELAGGNEQYF
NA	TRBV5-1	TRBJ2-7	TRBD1	TGCGCCAGCAGCTATCCGGGACAGGGGCGAGTCTACGAGCAGTACTTC	CASSYPGQGRVYEQYF
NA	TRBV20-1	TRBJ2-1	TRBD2	TGCAGTGCCACCCCTAGCGGAGGGGACTACAATGAGCAGTTCTTC	CSATPSGGDYNEQFF
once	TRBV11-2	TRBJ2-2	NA	TGTGCCAGCAGCTTAGGGATCGGGGTGGGGACCGGGGAGCTGTTTTTT	CASSLGIGVGTGELFF
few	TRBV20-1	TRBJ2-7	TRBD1	TGCAGTGCTAGGGAAAGGACAGGGTTTGCCTACGAGCAGTACTTC	CSARERTGFAYEQYF
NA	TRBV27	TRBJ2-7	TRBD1	TGTGCCAGCAGTTTGGGGGACAGTCTCTACGAGCAGTACTTC	CASSLGDSLYEQYF
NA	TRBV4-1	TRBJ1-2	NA	TGTGCCAGTAGCCAAGATACGACAAGCTATTCTCGGGATGGCTACACCTTC	CASSQDTTSYSRDGYTF
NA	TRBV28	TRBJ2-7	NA	TGTGCCAGCAGTTTCCCCTTAGCCCCACGGAGCTCCTACGAGCAGTACTTC	CASSFPLAPRSSYEQYF
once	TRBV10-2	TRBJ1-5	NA	TGCGCCAGCGGGGCCGGGATCGCTGGGGTCGATCAGCCCCAGCATTTT	CASGAGIAGVDQPQHF
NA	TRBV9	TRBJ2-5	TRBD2	TGTGCCAGCAGCGCCTTTAGCGGGAGCGGGGAGACCCAGTACTTC	CASSAFSGSGETQYF
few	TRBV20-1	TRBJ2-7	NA	TGCAGTGCCAGCCTCTACGAGCAGTACTTC	CSASLYEQYF
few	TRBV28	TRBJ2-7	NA	TGTGCCAGCAGCGGGGTGTTGGGATCTCCCTACGAGCAGTACTTC	CASSGVLGSPYEQYF
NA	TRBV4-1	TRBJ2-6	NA	TGCGCCAGCAGCCAATTATACGTCTCTGGGGCCAACGTCCTGACTTTC	CASSQLYVSGANVLTF
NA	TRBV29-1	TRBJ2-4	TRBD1	TGCAGCGTTGTAACAGGGGGAAACATTCAGTACTTC	CSVVTGGNIQYF
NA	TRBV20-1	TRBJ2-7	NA	TGCAGTGCTAGAGAACCCCTCCAGGGTCGAGAGCAGTACTTC	CSAREPLQGREQYF
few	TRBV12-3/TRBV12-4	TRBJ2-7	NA	TGTGCCAGCAGTTTTCGTACGGAGAGCTCCTACGAGCAGTACTTC	CASSFRTESSYEQYF
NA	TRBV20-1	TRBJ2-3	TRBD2	TGCAGTGCCTATAGCGGGAGGTGGACAGATACGCAGTATTTT	CSAYSGRWTDTQYF
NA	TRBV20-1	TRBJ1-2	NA	TGCAGTGCTAGAGCATCTAACTATGACTACACCTTC	CSARASNYDYTF
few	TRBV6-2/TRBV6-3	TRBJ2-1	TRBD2	TGTGCCAGCAGCCAAGGACTAGCGGCTTACAATGAGCAGTTCTTC	CASSQGLAAYNEQFF
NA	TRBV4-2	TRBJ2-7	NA	TGTGCCAGCAGCCAAGATGACCAACCCTCCTACGAGCAGTACTTC	CASSQDDQPSYEQYF
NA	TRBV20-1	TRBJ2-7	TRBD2	TGCAGTGCTAGAGAAGGGGCCCTAGCGGGAGGGTACGAGCAGTACTTC	CSAREGALAGGYEQYF
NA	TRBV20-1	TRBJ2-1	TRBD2	TGCAGTGCTGGTAGCGGGAGGGCTGGCAATGAGCAGTTCTTC	CSAGSGRAGNEQFF
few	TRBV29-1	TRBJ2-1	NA	TGCAGCGTTGCGAGACTAGTTCTCAATGAGCAGTTCTTC	CSVARLVLNEQFF
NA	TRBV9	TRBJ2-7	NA	TGTGCCAGCAGCGTAGGTTTGCGGACCCCCTACGAGCAGTACTTC	CASSVGLRTPYEQYF
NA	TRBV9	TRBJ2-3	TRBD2	TGTGCCAGCAGCGCCAGGGGGACTAGCAAATACACAGATACGCAGTATTTT	CASSARGTSKYTDTQYF
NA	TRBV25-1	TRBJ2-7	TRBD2	TGTGCCAGCAGTGAATATCCGGAGGAGAACGGCGGGAGGCCCTCCTACGAGCAGTACTTC	CASSEYPEENGGRPSYEQYF
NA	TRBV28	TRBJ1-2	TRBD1	TGTGCCAGCAGGACGACAGGGCTCGGCTACACCTTC	CASRTTGLGYTF
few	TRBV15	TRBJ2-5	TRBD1	TGTGCCACCAGCAGAGTGGGAGGACAGGGCCTCCAAGAGACCCAGTACTTC	CATSRVGGQGLQETQYF
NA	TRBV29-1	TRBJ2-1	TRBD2	TGCAGCATTGTGGCTGCAGGACTAGCGCGGCAGTTCTTC	CSIVAAGLARQFF
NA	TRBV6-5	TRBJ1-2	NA	TGTGCCAGCAGTGACCGGGTCCTCTATGGCTACACCTTC	CASSDRVLYGYTF
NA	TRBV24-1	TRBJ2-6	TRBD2	TGTGCCACCAGTGATGGGACTAGCGGGAGGTCTGGGGCCAACGTCCTGACTTTC	CATSDGTSGRSGANVLTF
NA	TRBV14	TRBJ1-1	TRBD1	TGTACCAGCAGCCAAGCGCAGGGGGCCCTGGTAACTGAAGCTTTCTTT	CTSSQAQGALVTEAFF
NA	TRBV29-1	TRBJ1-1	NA	TGCAGCGTTATAGGAAGGAACACTGAAGCTTTCTTT	CSVIGRNTEAFF
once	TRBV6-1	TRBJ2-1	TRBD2	TGTGCCAGCAGTGGGGGGACTACTGGGACTGAGCAGTTCTTC	CASSGGTTGTEQFF
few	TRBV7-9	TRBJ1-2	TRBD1	TGTGCCAGCACCCTCGGACAGGGGGTTTATGGCTACACCTTC	CASTLGQGVYGYTF
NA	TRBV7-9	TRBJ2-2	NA	TGTGCCAGCAGCTTAGTCCAGGGCGGCACCGGGGAGCTGTTTTTT	CASSLVQGGTGELFF
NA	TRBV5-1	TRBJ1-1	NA	TGCGCCAGCAGCTCATCAGTGAACACTGAAGCTTTCTTT	CASSSSVNTEAFF
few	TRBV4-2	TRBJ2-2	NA	TGTGCCAGCAGCCAAGACCCCGCAGGGTGGACCGGGGAGCTGTTTTTT	CASSQDPAGWTGELFF
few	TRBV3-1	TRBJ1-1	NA	TGTGCCAGCAGCCATGGAGGAATGAACACTGAAGCTTTCTTT	CASSHGGMNTEAFF
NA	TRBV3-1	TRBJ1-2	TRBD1	TGTGCCAGCAGCCACTTGGACAGGGAAAGATCCGAAGGCTACACCTTC	CASSHLDRERSEGYTF
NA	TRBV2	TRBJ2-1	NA	TGTGCCAGCATCAGTGGGAATGAGCAGTTCTTC	CASISGNEQFF
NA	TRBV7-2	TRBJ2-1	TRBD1	TGTGCCAGCAGCGCCTCTAGGGGGCTTGAGCAGTTCTTC	CASSASRGLEQFF
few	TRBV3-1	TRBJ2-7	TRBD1	TGTGCCAGCAGCCAGTGGAGGATGGGACAGGGAATCAGCGAGCAGTACTTC	CASSQWRMGQGISEQYF